This T cell receptor beta chain was identified in a study of T cells in Graves' hyperthyroidism and ophthalmopathy. Researchers took RNA transcripts and amplified the TCR beta CDR3 regions from them. Using the HTBI primer set, a first-round RT-PCR was run on the TCR CDR3. Using its own MiXCR run on the multiplex PCR reads, TCRdb lists one record per CDR3 protein. The table records 450,000 to 600,000 distinct CDR3 sequences, 12% to 15% of them present only once. Unmatched junction bases numbered 7, after V lost 7 bases and J lost 8 bases. The CDR3 length is 14 residues. This chain links TRBV12-3 or TRBV12-4 with TRBJ1-5, with TRBD1 identical over 11 bases. The sample comprised blood. The source is a woman aged 40 to 49 with Graves' hyperthyroidism. CDR3 sequence: CASTGTGGVEPQHF. The CDR3 DNA is TGTGCCAGCACCGGGACAGGGGGTGTAGAGCCCCAGCATTTT.